Sequencing of this T cell receptor beta chain was carried out in a study of T cell repertoires in cytomegalovirus infection. Worth noting for this clonotype: The antigen is unknown.

Study-level points and caveats: Dominating the ex vivo response were HLA-C-restricted CMV-specific TCR beta clonotypes.

The CDR3 contains 12 residues. Germline CDR1 and CDR2: LNHDA and SQIVND (reference sequence). Trimming stripped 3 bases from V and 8 bases from J, with 10 bases between. TCRdb called the reads again in MiXCR, with one record for every CDR3 protein. The data show around 550,000 distinct CDR3 sequences, more than 20% seen once. Input material: PBMCs. This chain links TRBV19 with TRBJ1-2, with TRBD1 as a possible D gene (6 bases). The receptor was isolated from a human donor in good health (CMV status not recorded). Some clones in this sample may be carry-over from other donors' samples. The CDR3 sequence: CASSIDRKGYTF. The CDR3 DNA reads as TGTGCCAGTAGTATCGACAGGAAGGGCTACACCTTC.